The 17 T cell receptor beta chains presented below share a single source sample, sequenced in a study of radiation and T cells in renal cell carcinoma. Time point in this sample: blood 2 weeks post-SBRT. The treatment: 15 Gy SBRT to primary tumor, nephrectomy 4 weeks later. Using immunoSEQ multiplex PCR, the repertoire was profiled, and TCRdb retains in-frame clones only, with some absent. Among roughly 130,000 clones, 88% were seen once, and the ten largest hold 5% to 6.5%. The specimen was blood, collected from a patient whose treatment included radiotherapy and nephrectomy. These receptors were collected from a woman aged 65 to 85 with renal cell carcinoma.

The chain combines TRBV7-2 with TRBJ1-1; possibly TRBD1 for D (6 bases). Germline CDR1 is SGHTA and CDR2 is FQGNSA. With 7 bases removed from V and 7 bases from J, the gap between germline ends came to 10 bases. The CDR3 loop spans 11 amino acids. CDR3 amino acids: CASNIQGEAFF. CDR3 DNA: TGTGCCAGCAACATACAGGGTGAAGCTTTCTTT.

This chain joins TRBV2 and TRBJ2-2, with D uncertain. V shed 7 bases and J shed 5 bases, with 11 bases lying between them. This CDR3 region has 13 residues. CDR1 and CDR2 (germline): SNHLY, FYNNEI. The CDR3 spells CASTLAGTGELFF. CDR3 in DNA: TGTGCCAGCACGTTGGCTGGGACCGGGGAGCTGTTTTTT. The variable domain in full, with the rest retrieved from reference TRBV2 and TRBJ2-2, is EPEVTQTPSHQVTQMGQEVILRCVPISNHLYFYWYRQILGQKVEFLVSFYNNEISEKSEIFDDQFSVERPDGSNFTLKIRSTKLEDSAMYFCASTLAGTGELFFGEGSRLTVL.

V usage is TRBV5-1 and J usage is TRBJ1-1, with a possible D match to TRBD1 (6 bases). This CDR3 region has 16 residues. Germline V gene data show CDR1 as SGHRS and CDR2 as YFSETQ. V dropped 4 bases and J dropped 1 base, with 17 bases sitting between them. CDR3 DNA sequence: TGCGCCAGCAGCGTATACGCCAGGGGACGGAACACTGAAGCTTTCTTT. Its protein is CASSVYARGRNTEAFF.

The chain couples TRBV5-8 to TRBJ1-2, with D tentatively TRBD1 (5 bases). Germline V gene data show CDR1 as SGHTS and CDR2 as YDEGEE. The V end lost 4 bases, the J end lost 4 bases, and 20 bases lay between the germline ends. CDR3 length equals 16 residues. The DNA for the CDR3 is TGTGCCAGCAGCATCTTCCAATACGGGACGGGCTATGGCTACACCTTC. It yields the protein CASSIFQYGTGYGYTF.

This chain uses TRBV6-5 with TRBJ1-5; D is uncertain. The CDR3 is made up of 15 amino acids. In germline, CDR1 is MNHEY, CDR2 SVGAGI. V lost 4 bases to trimming and J lost 0 bases, with 10 bases between them. The CDR3 DNA follows: TGTGCCAGCAGTTTCGGTTCATATAGCAATCAGCCCCAGCATTTT. It encodes CASSFGSYSNQPQHF.

Remarks on this clone: This sample also contains other DNA sequences that code for the same CDR3. CDR3 nucleotide sequence: TGTGCCAGCAGCGTAGGCGGGGGGGGATACAATGAGCAGTTCTTC. Amino acid sequence: CASSVGGGGYNEQFF. The rearrangement uses TRBV9 and TRBJ2-1, with 9 bases fitting TRBD2. This CDR3 is built from 15 residues. Germline-derived CDR1 and CDR2 are SGDLS and YYNGEE. Trimming removed 0 bases from V and 4 bases from J; junction bases left unmatched: 2.

V and J are TRBV13 and TRBJ2-4, with 11 bases fitting TRBD2. The CDR3 is 15 residues long. V shed 6 bases and J 1 base; nucleotides not matched to a gene: 2. CDR1 and CDR2 (germline): PRHDT, FYEKMQ (reference sequence). CDR3 loop: CASRSSGGAKNIQYF. CDR3 sequence (DNA): TGTGCCAGCAGGTCTAGCGGGGGGGCCAAAAACATTCAGTACTTC.

The rearrangement links TRBV2 to TRBJ1-2; 8 positions match TRBD1. This CDR3 comprises 13 residues. The germline V gene has CDR1 SNHLY and CDR2 FYNNEI. V gave up 4 bases and J gave up 8 bases; unmatched junction bases: 6. The CDR3 region has the DNA TGTGCCAGCAGTGCGGACAGGGTCCGGGGCTACACCTTC. Amino acid sequence: CASSADRVRGYTF.

The V call is TRBV5-6, the J call TRBJ2-2, with D tentatively TRBD1 or TRBD2 (6 bases each). From germline, CDR1 is SGHDT and CDR2 YYEEEE. V shed 2 bases and J shed 4 bases, with 12 bases lying between them. This CDR3 spans 15 amino acids. The DNA of the CDR3 is TGTGCCAGCAGCTTTTGGGGGGCACTCACCGGGGAGCTGTTTTTT. Its protein product is CASSFWGALTGELFF.

This clone was observed a handful of times. J is TRBJ2-2 and V is TRBV19; 7 bases align to TRBD2. The germline V gene has CDR1 LNHDA and CDR2 SQIVND (reference sequence). CDR3 size: 14 residues. V lost 9 bases, J lost 1 base, and 5 bases stayed unmatched. CDR3 nucleotide sequence: TGTGCCAGCAAAGCGGGGATGAACACCGGGGAGCTGTTTTTT. Its translation: CASKAGMNTGELFF.

This clone was seen only once. V is TRBV7-2 and J is TRBJ2-5; 9 bases are shared with TRBD1. The germline V gene encodes CDR1 SGHTA and CDR2 FQGNSA. The trim removed 5 bases at V and 6 bases at J, leaving 7 bases unmatched. The CDR3 extends over 14 amino acids. The CDR3 region has the DNA TGTGCCAGCAGCCGGGACAGGGATCGGCAGACCCAGTACTTC. This encodes CASSRDRDRQTQYF.

CDR3 region: CASSESGGLGGYTF. The CDR3 nucleotides are TGTGCCAGCAGCGAGTCAGGGGGCCTCGGTGGCTACACCTTC. This rearrangement joins TRBV7-8 to TRBJ1-2; 8 nucleotides match TRBD1. The CDR3 contains 14 residues. The junction had 9 bases not matched to a gene; V was cut back by 5 bases and J by 7 bases. CDR1 is SGHVS and CDR2 is FQNEAQ in the germline V gene.

This clone is a singleton in its sample. This chain joins TRBV11-2 and TRBJ2-7, with TRBD1 matching over 8 bases. Germline CDR1 SGHAT, CDR2 FQNNGV. The CDR3 has 15 residues. Trimming at V came to 3 bases and at J to 0 bases, leaving 4 bases not matched to a gene. In nucleotides, the CDR3 is TGTGCCAGCAGCTTCCAACAGGGGGACTCCTACGAGCAGTACTTC. As protein: CASSFQQGDSYEQYF.

The genes are TRBV10-3 and TRBJ1-2; 7 bases map to TRBD1. The germline gives CDR1 ENHRY, CDR2 SYGVKD. The CDR3 spans 12 residues. The junction had 11 bases not matched to a gene; V was cut back by 11 bases and J by 8 bases. The CDR3 DNA sequence: TGTGCCTCCCAGGGGGGGGGCGTCGGCTACACCTTC. This sequence encodes CASQGGGVGYTF.

V usage is TRBV19 and J usage is TRBJ2-5, with TRBD1 matching over 7 bases. Germline CDR1 reads LNHDA; CDR2 reads SQIVND (reference sequence). Trimming cost V 6 bases and J 5 bases; bases outside gene matches: 6. The CDR3 extends over 13 amino acids. CDR3 region: CASRPQGLETQYF. Here the CDR3 DNA reads TGTGCCAGTAGACCACAGGGGTTGGAGACCCAGTACTTC.

This rearrangement joins TRBV19 to TRBJ1-2; unclear D gene. This CDR3 has 11 amino acids. The germline V and J ends were trimmed by 5 bases and 4 bases, with 5 bases remaining between them. The germline V gene has CDR1 LNHDA and CDR2 SQIVND (reference sequence). CDR3 amino acids: CASSPSYGYTF. CDR3 in DNA: TGTGCCAGTAGTCCCAGCTATGGCTACACCTTC.

This clone was seen a single time. The V gene is TRBV30, the J gene TRBJ2-6; 11 bases are a match to TRBD1. The germline V gene encodes CDR1 GTSNPN and CDR2 SVGIG (reference sequence). The CDR3 is 19 residues long. The J segment lost 0 bases and the V segment lost 3 bases, leaving 10 bases of the junction unmatched. The CDR3 DNA is TGTGCCTGGAGCGCGAGTTGGGACAGGGGGATCTCTGGGGCCAACGTCCTGACTTTC. It codes for CAWSASWDRGISGANVLTF.